The sequence of this T cell receptor (beta chain) was determined in a study of shared clonotypes between healthy human individuals (TCRdb year 2020). For context, the study as a whole: The cohort included three men and two women between 18 and 49 years of age. To increase sequencing depth and limit assay-specific biases, TCR repertoire library preparation and sequencing were carried out by different laboratories using diverse techniques. Each donor's leukapheresis produced roughly between roughly 0.94 and 9.5 billion PBMCs. For each donor, CD4 naive and CD4 memory were each run on three plates, CD8 naive on two plates, and CD8 memory on one plate. Blood TCR repertoires of five healthy adults were deeply sequenced to estimate repertoire size and the extent of clonotype sharing between individuals. The investigation overall reported the following: Sampling was restricted to blood, and TCR repertoires in tissues likely differ from the TCR repertoires found in blood. Sharing across a few donors was observed for 5% to 6.5% of naive CD4, less than 4% of naive CD8, over 2% of memory CD4, and about 0.4% of memory CD8 clonotypes. Compared with non-shared clonotypes, clonotypes shared by all four sorted-subset donors had higher generation probabilities. Incomplete sequencing was indicated by rarefaction of sorted-subset datasets, despite the large sequencing depth. Pairwise subsampling indicated that sequencing depth was expected to affect the degree of clonotype sharing among donors. Estimated clonotype richness was generally larger for naive than for memory subsets. The small number of donors limited the genetic and exposure-history diversity represented.

For the CD8 naive samples, CD45RO-negative cells were positively selected for CCR7, yielding a CD45RA+CCR7+ population from which TemRA cells were excluded. Healthy HIV-negative adults with no recently reported acute infections or vaccinations were included as donors. Only Caucasian adults living in Nashville, Tennessee, USA were represented among the donors. After blood collection by leukapheresis, PBMCs were isolated using Ficoll-Histopaque density gradient centrifugation and then cryopreserved in the vapor phase of liquid nitrogen. Analytical flow cytometry was used to check the purity and quantity of every magnetically sorted T cell population. Genomic DNA was isolated from each sorted fraction and quantified by UV absorbance on a Nanodrop 2000c. The CDR3 spans 13 residues, from the cysteine through the phenylalanine. Only CDR3 DNA is held: 39 bases, read in frame from base 1. Taken from the germline V gene, the CDR1 and CDR2 loops are MNHEY and SVGAGI. V is pruned by 8 bases and J by 5 bases, leaving 5 bases of the junction without a gene match.

The count of this clone is one. Its cognate antigen has yet to be identified. Base qualities are not provided; no much larger clone lies one nucleotide away. TCR CDR3 regions were amplified from genomic DNA by multiplex PCR using the deep immunoSEQ assay. Genomic DNA extracted from each cell subset was distributed evenly over all wells of several immunoSEQ 96-well plates, and each plate served as one replicate. For sorted subsets, approximately 200 ng of genomic DNA, equivalent to 25,000 to 35,000 T cell genomes, went into each replicate PCR. Purified libraries were measured with a Qubit 3.0 fluorometer, size-checked on a Bioanalyzer 2100, and measured again with the KAPA Library Quantification kit. Each immunoSEQ 96-well plate was sequenced on its own single-read 150-cycle Illumina NextSeq 550 flow cell. In the paper's pipeline: Because the immunoSEQ output held only junctional sequences and lacked quality scores, the filtering could not match the filtering applied to full-length reads. Sequences were annotated with PyIR, a Python wrapper for IgBLAST v1.9, and V/J genes and CDR3 were assigned using IMGT germline references. Reads were removed for weak V/J assignments (E-value above 1e-6), missing CDR3, stop codons, out-of-frame junctions, or ambiguous translated residues. V3J clonotypes were defined by identical inferred V gene, J gene, and CDR3 amino acid sequence. Percentage overlap between repertoires was calculated by dividing the number of shared unique clonotypes by the size of the smaller repertoire. RTK rarefaction, the Chao1 estimator, and Recon v2.1 estimates of unobserved clonotypes were used to assess repertoire richness. OLGA was used to compute generation probabilities for all TCRbeta clonotypes that the gDNA method yielded from a handful of donors. TCRdb limited this immuneACCESS table to in-frame rearrangements with V and J called. A share of clones is missing; checked studies link under half to unresolved V genes, and the rest is unexplained. That table supplies the V and J calls and clone size; D and trimming were determined from the DNA. The table for this sample lists just over 2,000,000 clones; about 94% of them were counted only once. Around 1.1% of the sample rests with the top ten.

The chain joins TRBV6-5 to TRBJ2-7; 11 central nucleotides agree with TRBD1. What was sequenced was naive CD8+ T cells sorted from blood. The cell subset or site label here, explained by the study, means: CD45RA+CCR7+. The source is a man younger than 30 in good health. The nucleotide sequence is given as TGTGCCAGCGGGGGACAGGGGGAGGACGAGCAGTACTTC. Translated, this is CASGGQGEDEQYF.